This record concerns one T cell receptor (beta chain) sequence. Its target is not known. The entry originates in a study of cytomegalovirus exposure and HLA in healthy donors. Across the whole study: The early release's HLA-typed donors yielded 70 million to 85 million unique TCRs. Genetic ancestry analysis placed over 65% of the 300 to 500 donors that were genotyped in the Caucasian-associated cluster. Study-wide points: An apparent linkage of common viral pathogens to several of the most significant clusters emerged in a later analysis.

This CDR3 has 16 residues. V gave up 2 bases and J gave up 6 bases, with 16 bases separating them. CDR1 and CDR2 from the germline V gene are MNHNY and SVGAGI (reference sequence). PCR employed 60 Vbeta and 13 Jbeta primers. Clones were sequenced by immunoSEQ multiplex PCR, and TCRdb holds only the in-frame ones, with some missing. The sample consists of 95,000 to 150,000 clones, about 76% of them appearing once. The clonotype originates from a middle-aged woman in good health and CMV-seronegative. The chain carries TRBV6-6 and TRBJ1-4; no firm D call. Sequencing was done on a sample of PBMCs. The CDR3 sequence: CASSYDSVLGDEKLFF. The CDR3 DNA follows: TGTGCCAGCAGTTACGACTCGGTACTCGGCGATGAAAAACTGTTTTTT.